What follows are 16 T cell receptor beta chains derived from one specimen sequenced in a study of glioma-infiltrating T cells after dendritic cell vaccination. Sequencing was performed with immunoSEQ multiplex PCR; in TCRdb, only in-frame clones are kept and a portion is missing. Seen here are about 38,000 clones, roughly four fifths observed once, and the top ten hold about 8%. This material consisted of blood, taken before dendritic cell vaccination. Every receptor here comes from a human donor with glioblastoma.

The rearrangement uses TRBV5-1 and TRBJ1-1; a possible D gene is TRBD1 (5 bases). The CDR3 sequence is 14 residues long. Germline CDR1 is SGHRS and CDR2 is YFSETQ. V was cut by 2 bases and J by 1 base, with 9 bases left in between. The CDR3 DNA is TGCGCCAGCAGCTTAGGACACCCGAACACTGAAGCTTTCTTT. It translates to CASSLGHPNTEAFF. The full variable domain, completed using reference TRBV5-1 and TRBJ1-1, is KAGVTQTPRYLIKTRGQQVTLSCSPISGHRSVSWYQQTPGQGLQFLFEYFSETQRNKGNFPGRFSGRQFSNSRSEMNVSTLELGDSALYLCASSLGHPNTEAFFGQGTRLTVV.

The V call is TRBV30, the J call TRBJ2-7, with D unclear. Germline assignment: CDR1 GTSNPN and CDR2 SVGIG (reference sequence). The CDR3 covers 13 residues. V lost 2 bases, J lost 3 bases, and 11 bases lay in between. CDR3 DNA: TGTGCCTGGAGTTCTGGCAGGATCTACGAGCAGTACTTC. Its translation: CAWSSGRIYEQYF.

This sequence joins TRBV5-1 and TRBJ2-3; TRBD2 matches at 9 bases. The CDR3 length is 17 residues. In germline, CDR1 is SGHRS, CDR2 YFSETQ. With V trimmed by 3 bases and J by 5 bases, 13 bases remained unmatched. The CDR3 loop is CASSWGIGGGAGDTQYF. In nucleotides, the CDR3 is TGCGCCAGCAGCTGGGGGATCGGCGGGGGGGCCGGAGATACGCAGTATTTT.

The rearrangement links TRBV7-3 to TRBJ2-3; D might be TRBD2 (5 bases). The V and J ends lost 1 base and 6 bases respectively, with 17 bases between them. The CDR3 is 16 amino acids. The germline V gene has CDR1 SGHTA and CDR2 FQGTGA. The CDR3 loop is CASSLSGGSLQDTQYF. The CDR3 DNA is TGTGCCAGCAGCTTAAGCGGCGGGTCTTTACAGGATACGCAGTATTTT.

The chain is built from TRBV6-1 and TRBJ2-1; possible D gene TRBD2, 5 bases. The CDR3 sequence is 14 residues long. V shed 6 bases and J shed 8 bases, with 17 bases lying between them. In germline, CDR1 is MNHNS, CDR2 SASEGT. The CDR3 coding sequence is TGTGCCAGCAGGCCTGGAGCTAGCTTAGATGAGCAGTTCTTC. This translates into CASRPGASLDEQFF.

V is TRBV7-9 and J is TRBJ2-7; D might be TRBD2 (5 bases). Germline loops: CDR1 SEHNR, CDR2 FQNEAQ (reference sequence). This CDR3 is built from 15 residues. Deletions cut 1 base from V and 4 bases from J, with 14 bases between. This CDR3 is CASSLGNSGFYEQYF. The CDR3 DNA follows: TGTGCCAGCAGCTTAGGAAATTCGGGGTTTTACGAGCAGTACTTC.

The chain uses TRBV7-6 and TRBJ1-2; weak D call: TRBD1 (6 bases). The germline gives CDR1 SGHVS, CDR2 FNYEAQ. The ends were cut back, 5 bases at V and 1 base at J, with 14 bases in the middle. CDR3 size: 15 residues. Written as DNA, the CDR3 is TGTGCCAGCAGCCCCGGGACAAAGAATAACTATGGCTACACCTTC. It yields the protein CASSPGTKNNYGYTF.

This clone appeared a few times. V is TRBV30 and J is TRBJ1-2, with 10 bases lining up with TRBD1. V lost 1 base and J lost 5; bases outside the gene matches: 1. CDR3 length: 13 residues. CDR1 and CDR2 from the germline V gene are GTSNPN and SVGIG (reference sequence). This chain's CDR3 is CAWSGTGGYGYTF. The DNA for the CDR3 is TGTGCCTGGAGTGGGACAGGGGGGTATGGCTACACCTTC.

With regard to this clone: Germline is not matched at one junction end, which may reflect a read error. This chain uses TRBV7-2 with TRBJ1-3; 8 bases align to TRBD1. Per germline, CDR1 SGHTA and CDR2 FQGNSA. CDR3 size: 13 residues. The DNA for the CDR3 is TGTGCCAGCAGCTTAGCCCGGGACAGGCGTTCCCATTTT. Translated: CASSLARDRRSHF. Using reference TRBV7-2 and TRBJ1-3 for the parts outside the CDR3, the full variable domain is GAGVSQSPSNKVTEKGKDVELRCDPISGHTALYWYRQSLGQGLEFLIYFQGNSAPDKSGLPSDRFSAERTGGSVSTLTIQRTQQEDSAVYLCASSLARDRRSHFGEGSWLTVV.

The chain uses TRBV6-5 and TRBJ2-4, with D possibly being TRBD1 (6 bases). The CDR3 runs 16 residues. The germline CDR1 and CDR2 sequences are MNHEY and SVGAGI. Deletions cut 4 bases from V and 0 bases from J, with 13 bases between. In nucleotides, the CDR3 is TGTGCCAGCAGTTCGGACAGCTTTCTAGCCAAAAACATTCAGTACTTC. Amino acid sequence: CASSSDSFLAKNIQYF.

Comment on this clone: Other nucleotide sequences in the sample specify the same CDR3. The V and J genes are TRBV5-1 and TRBJ1-5, with 9 bases identical to TRBD1. The CDR3 runs 15 residues. Germline V lookup: CDR1 SGHRS, CDR2 YFSETQ. Trimming took 0 bases from V and 2 from J; bases not matched to a gene: 0. Written as DNA, the CDR3 is TGCGCCAGCAGCTTGGGGACAGGGGGCAATCAGCCCCAGCATTTT. It translates to CASSLGTGGNQPQHF.

The chain is built from TRBV5-4 and TRBJ1-1; the match to TRBD1 covers 9 bases. With V trimmed by 3 bases and J by 11 bases, 8 bases remained unmatched. The CDR3 is 13 residues long. Germline CDR1 is SGHNT and CDR2 is YYREEE (reference sequence). DNA for the CDR3: TGTGCCAGCAGCTCAAACAGGGGGCTGACGGCTTTCTTT. As protein: CASSSNRGLTAFF.

The chain uses TRBV6-5 and TRBJ2-1, with 7 bases that match TRBD1. CDR1 and CDR2 (germline): MNHEY, SVGAGI. V shed 4 bases, J shed 0 bases, and the junction held 3 bases outside the gene matches. This CDR3 region has 15 residues. CDR3 bases: TGTGCCAGCAGTTCTTGGGACAGCTCCTACAATGAGCAGTTCTTC. It encodes CASSSWDSSYNEQFF.

The chain carries TRBV11-2 and TRBJ2-2; 10 nucleotides match TRBD2. The trim removed 4 bases at V and 7 bases at J, leaving 15 bases unmatched. The germline gives CDR1 SGHAT, CDR2 FQNNGV. The CDR3 length is 18 residues. DNA for the CDR3: TGTGCCAGCAGCTCCCGCTCAGGGGAGCGGGGGGGTTACGGGGAGCTGTTTTTT. Translated: CASSSRSGERGGYGELFF.

This clone was picked up one time. The chain links TRBV29-1 to TRBJ1-1, with D tentatively TRBD1 (5 bases). The CDR3 is made up of 12 amino acids. Germline CDR1 and CDR2: SQVTM and ANQGSEA. The CDR3 DNA sequence: TGCGCCGGGGAGGGACTGAACACTGAAGCTTTCTTT. As protein: CAGEGLNTEAFF.

The chain joins TRBV6-5 to TRBJ2-3, with 7 bases lining up with TRBD2. Germline loops: CDR1 MNHEY, CDR2 SVGAGI. The CDR3 runs 14 residues. V gave up 6 bases and J gave up 1 base; unmatched junction bases: 4. This CDR3 is CASRLAGGTDTQYF. DNA of the CDR3: TGTGCCAGCAGATTGGCGGGGGGCACAGATACGCAGTATTTT.